This TCR beta chain was sequenced in a study of blood T cell repertoires in COVID-19. Overall study context: Whether acute or convalescent, the COVID-19 samples came from the United States, Italy and Spain. T cells, B-cell-depleted T cells, or PBMCs supplied cDNA or gDNA.

CDR3 length: 14 residues. Germline values: CDR1 LGHDT, CDR2 YNNKEL (reference sequence). The V end lost 4 bases, the J end lost 4 bases, and 11 bases lay between the germline ends. This table comes from immunoSEQ multiplex PCR, and its TCRdb copy is limited to in-frame clones, with some not included. Of 100,000 to 150,000 clones in the sample, more than 70% were seen once. The chain recombines TRBV3-1 (or the pseudogene TRBV3-2) with TRBJ2-1; weak D call: TRBD2 (6 bases). The TCR sequence derives from a woman aged 55-75 years with acute or convalescent COVID-19. The sample taken for sequencing was peripheral blood. The CDR3 DNA reads as TGTGCCAGCAGCCGCCGGGACTCTTACAATGAGCAGTTCTTC. As protein: CASSRRDSYNEQFF.